One and the same sample provided the 22 T cell receptor beta chains below, sequenced in a study of early T cells in non-severe SARS-CoV-2 infection. Each CDR3 protein is one row after TCRdb ran MiXCR on the 5' RACE reads. The sample yields nearly 60,000 distinct CDR3 sequences, roughly 13% seen once. The sample taken for sequencing was whole blood. These receptors all come from an adult who was a healthcare worker with PCR-confirmed SARS-CoV-2 infection or an uninfected control (not recorded which).

At least ten counts were recorded for this clonotype. The CDR3 coding sequence is TGTGCCAGCAGCCACGGAGGGGGCACTGAAGCTTTCTTT. It specifies CASSHGGGTEAFF. This chain connects TRBV3-1 to TRBJ1-1; D is possibly TRBD1 (6 bases). Trimming shortened V by 3 bases and J by 4 bases, and 9 bases separated the two germline ends. Germline V gene sequence: CDR1 LGHDT, CDR2 YNNKEL (reference sequence). The length of the CDR3 is 13 residues.

The chain combines TRBV27 with TRBJ1-1; 7 bases are shared with TRBD1. V trimming: 3 bases; J trimming: 8 bases; junction bases outside the gene matches: 9. Germline lookup yields CDR1 MNHEY and CDR2 SMNVEV (reference sequence). CDR3 length equals 14 residues. For the CDR3, the DNA is TGTGCCAGCAGTTTTACGACAGGGTATCGCGAAGCTTTCTTT. Translated: CASSFTTGYREAFF.

This clonotype was seen a few times. V gene TRBV12-3 or TRBV12-4 combines with J gene TRBJ1-5; TRBD1 is a possible D gene (5 bases). Trimming cost V 5 bases and J 7 bases, with 12 bases left between them. The CDR3 totals 13 residues. As DNA, the CDR3 is TGTGCCAGCAGTCCCCTGGGGGGACAGCCCCAGCATTTT. Its translation: CASSPLGGQPQHF.

This clonotype has only a few counts. The chain carries TRBV27 and TRBJ1-2, with TRBD1 as a possible D gene (6 bases). This CDR3 comprises 16 residues. From germline, CDR1 is MNHEY and CDR2 SMNVEV (reference sequence). The V end was cut by 3 bases, the J end by 5 bases, with 19 bases between. DNA of the CDR3: TGTGCCAGCAGTTTCGGGGGGCTAGACCGGGTATATGGCTACACCTTC. Translating it yields CASSFGGLDRVYGYTF.

The genes are TRBV7-3 and TRBJ2-3; 10 nucleotides line up with TRBD2. The CDR3 consists of 18 residues. Germline V lookup: CDR1 SGHTA, CDR2 FQGTGA. The V gene end was trimmed by 1 base and the J gene end by 2 bases; junction bases not matched to a gene: 9. DNA of the CDR3: TGTGCCAGCAGCTTAATGCCCAAGCGGGAGGGCATCACAGATACGCAGTATTTT. Translating gives CASSLMPKREGITDTQYF.

This clonotype has a handful of counts. This rearrangement joins TRBV2 to TRBJ2-2, with 11 positions matching TRBD1. Germline loops: CDR1 SNHLY, CDR2 FYNNEI. Trimming removed 8 bases from V and 4 bases from J; junction bases left unmatched: 15. This CDR3 has 18 amino acids. CDR3 sequence (DNA): TGTGCCAGCGGGCCGGGACAGGGGGTTCTCCTTATCACCGGGGAGCTGTTTTTT. This sequence encodes CASGPGQGVLLITGELFF.

This clonotype was found many times. The rearrangement links TRBV18 to TRBJ1-4, with D hard to call. This CDR3 is built from 16 residues. Germline V CDR1 and CDR2: KGHSH, LQKENI. V was cut by 4 bases and J by 4 bases, with 16 bases left in between. The CDR3 loop reads CASSRDGRLNNEKLFF. The CDR3 nucleotides read TGTGCCAGCTCACGCGACGGACGGCTTAATAATGAAAAACTGTTTTTT.

There are many counts of this clonotype. The chain recombines TRBV20-1 with TRBJ2-3; 11 positions match TRBD2. Germline CDR1 reads DFQATT; CDR2 reads SNEGSKA (reference sequence). V gave up 5 bases and J gave up 5 bases; unmatched junction bases: 9. The CDR3 loop spans 15 amino acids. Here the CDR3 reads CSARPISGRVDTQYF. The CDR3 DNA is TGCAGTGCTCGACCTATTAGCGGGAGGGTAGATACGCAGTATTTT.

The chain recombines TRBV7-9 with TRBJ2-7; unclear D gene. This CDR3 contains 15 residues. V lost 2 bases and J 2 bases, leaving 13 bases between the germline ends. Germline V gene lookup returns CDR1 SEHNR and CDR2 FQNEAQ (reference sequence). The CDR3 protein is CASSLSPPVAYEQYF. The CDR3, as DNA: TGTGCCAGCAGCTTATCCCCCCCCGTAGCCTACGAGCAGTACTTC.

CDR3 sequence: CASSLGTGPQETQYF. CDR3 DNA: TGTGCCAGCAGCTTGGGGACAGGCCCCCAAGAGACCCAGTACTTC. The chain employs TRBV13 and TRBJ2-5; TRBD1 aligns across 8 bases. This CDR3 has 15 residues. Germline lookup yields CDR1 PRHDT and CDR2 FYEKMQ (reference sequence). With V trimmed by 3 bases and J by 1 base, 4 bases remained unmatched.

This clonotype was picked up many times. The gene calls are TRBV6-6 and TRBJ1-4; D unclear. Looked up from germline, CDR1 is MNHNY and CDR2 is SVGAGI (reference sequence). Trimming stripped 5 bases from V and 8 bases from J, with 6 bases between. The CDR3 is 11 amino acids. The CDR3 loop reads CASSIQEKLFF. The CDR3, as DNA: TGTGCCAGCAGTATTCAGGAAAAACTGTTTTTT.

This clonotype has just a few counts. V gene TRBV7-9 combines with J gene TRBJ2-1; TRBD2 might be the D (8 bases). Trimming took off 6 bases at V and 8 bases at J, with 14 bases between the two ends. The CDR3 is 13 amino acids. Germline V gene sequence: CDR1 SEHNR, CDR2 FQNEAQ (reference sequence). CDR3 bases: TGTGCCAGCAGGGGACTAGGGGGCGATGAGCAGTTCTTC. Encoded protein: CASRGLGGDEQFF.

This clonotype has a handful of counts. The CDR3 reads CASGPDESNQPQHF. CDR3 nucleotide sequence: TGTGCTAGTGGGCCTGACGAGAGCAATCAGCCCCAGCATTTT. The chain has TRBV12-5 and TRBJ1-5; no clear D. This CDR3 region has 14 residues. The germline V gene has CDR1 LGHNT and CDR2 FRNRAP. Deletions cut 6 bases from V and 1 base from J, with 10 bases between.

In its sample, this clonotype was seen a few times. The rearrangement joins TRBV29-1 to TRBJ1-3; D is unclear. In germline, CDR1 is SQVTM, CDR2 ANQGSEA. Trimming took off 3 bases at V and 5 bases at J, with 5 bases between the two ends. This CDR3 is 11 amino acids long. The CDR3 reads CSVDVRNTIYF. CDR3 nucleotide sequence: TGCAGCGTTGATGTCCGAAACACCATATATTTT.

This clonotype was counted between two and nine times. V usage is TRBV30 and J usage is TRBJ1-2; D remains unclear. V lost 2 bases and J 2 bases, leaving 9 bases between the germline ends. Germline CDR1 GTSNPN, CDR2 SVGIG (reference sequence). This CDR3 has 13 amino acids. CDR3 in DNA: TGTGCCTGGAGTCGGTCCCAAAACTATGGCTACACCTTC. Translating it yields CAWSRSQNYGYTF.

The chain is built from TRBV18 and TRBJ2-1; D unclear. This CDR3 has 13 residues. The germline V and J ends were trimmed by 2 bases and 5 bases, with 7 bases remaining between them. Germline V gene data show CDR1 as KGHSH and CDR2 as LQKENI. CDR3 protein: CASSPESDNEQFF. CDR3 DNA: TGTGCCAGCTCACCAGAGTCAGACAATGAGCAGTTCTTC.

A note on this clonotype: The junction departs from the called germline gene at one end, perhaps through a read error. The chain carries TRBV2 and TRBJ1-6; unclear D gene. The CDR3 is made up of 13 amino acids. CDR1 and CDR2 from the germline V gene are SNHLY and FYNNEI. The CDR3 sequence: CASNVNFNSHLHF. The CDR3 coding sequence is TGTGCCAGCAACGTTAACTTTAATTCACACCTCCACTTT.

CDR3: CASSYSGGATYEQYF. CDR3 sequence (DNA): TGTGCCAGCAGTTACTCAGGGGGGGCCACCTACGAGCAGTACTTC. The rearrangement joins TRBV6-5 to TRBJ2-7, with D possibly TRBD2 on 7 matching bases. CDR1 MNHEY and CDR2 SVGAGI come from the germline V gene. This CDR3 has 15 residues. Trimming left V 0 bases short and J 2 bases short, with 11 bases between.

This clonotype was counted many times. This chain joins TRBV6-5 and TRBJ2-5; the D gene is possibly TRBD2 (5 bases). Trimming cost V 9 bases and J 5 bases, with 10 bases left between them. Germline V gene sequence: CDR1 MNHEY, CDR2 SVGAGI. This CDR3 contains 11 residues. CDR3 DNA sequence: TGTGCCAGTAGCGCGTCCGAGACCCAGTACTTC. This sequence encodes CASSASETQYF.

Many counts were recorded for this clonotype. The chain couples TRBV18 to TRBJ1-5; D possibly corresponds to TRBD1 (5 bases). Germline CDR1 is KGHSH and CDR2 is LQKENI. V lost 3 bases and J 1 base, leaving 16 bases between the germline ends. The CDR3 sequence is 17 residues long. CDR3 in amino acids: CASSPNRGLGSNQPQHF. CDR3 nucleotide sequence: TGTGCCAGCTCACCTAACCGGGGGTTGGGCAGCAATCAGCCCCAGCATTTT.

The J gene is TRBJ2-3, the V gene TRBV7-3; no clear D. Germline V lookup: CDR1 SGHTA, CDR2 FQGTGA. V was cut by 2 bases and J by 0 bases, with 6 bases left in between. The CDR3 consists of 14 residues. Written as DNA, the CDR3 is TGTGCCAGCAGCTTAGCGGCTAGCACAGATACGCAGTATTTT. It is translated as CASSLAASTDTQYF. Looking up the rest from reference TRBV7-3 and TRBJ2-3 gives the full variable domain: GAGVSQTPSNKVTEKGKYVELRCDPISGHTALYWYRQSLGQGPEFLIYFQGTGAADDSGLPNDRFFAVRPEGSVSTLKIQRTERGDSAVYLCASSLAASTDTQYFGPGTRLTVL.

There are a few counts of this clonotype. This chain links TRBV28 with TRBJ1-4; the match to TRBD1 covers 8 bases. Germline CDR1 reads MDHEN; CDR2 reads SYDVKM. With V trimmed by 7 bases and J by 7 bases, 14 bases remained unmatched. The CDR3 is made up of 16 amino acids. CDR3 amino acids: CASTALDREGREKLFF. For the CDR3, the DNA is TGTGCCAGCACCGCTTTGGACAGGGAAGGCCGTGAAAAACTGTTTTTT.